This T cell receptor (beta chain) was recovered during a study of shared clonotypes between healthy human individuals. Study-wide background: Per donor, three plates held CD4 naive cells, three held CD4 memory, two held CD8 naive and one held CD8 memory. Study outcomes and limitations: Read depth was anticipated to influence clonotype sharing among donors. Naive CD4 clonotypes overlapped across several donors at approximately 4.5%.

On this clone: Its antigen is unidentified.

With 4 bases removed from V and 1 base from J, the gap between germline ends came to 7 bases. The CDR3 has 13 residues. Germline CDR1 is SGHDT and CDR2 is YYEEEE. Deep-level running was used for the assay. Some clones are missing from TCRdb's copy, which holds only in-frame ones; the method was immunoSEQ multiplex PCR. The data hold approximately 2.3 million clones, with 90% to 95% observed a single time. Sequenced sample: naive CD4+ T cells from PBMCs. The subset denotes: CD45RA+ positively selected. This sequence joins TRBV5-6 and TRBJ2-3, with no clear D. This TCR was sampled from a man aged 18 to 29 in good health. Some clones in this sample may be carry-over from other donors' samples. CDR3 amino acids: CASSRWGTDTQYF. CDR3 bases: TGTGCCAGCAGCAGGTGGGGCACAGATACGCAGTATTTT.